This TCR beta chain is from a study of blood T cells in healthy people across ages. This clonotype was counted between two and nine times. Its antigen is unidentified. A second about 6 to 11 cycle PCR used barcoded and J-beta primers. TCRdb re-analysed the 5' RACE reads in MiXCR, keeping a single row per CDR3 protein. The sample carries 2 million or so distinct CDR3 sequences, around 50% recorded once. General observations from the study: Because sorting was not performed, PBMCs prevented conclusive naive versus antigen-experienced comparison.

The CDR3 contains 11 residues. V gave up 8 bases and J gave up 0 bases, with 8 bases separating them. Germline V CDR1 and CDR2: DFQATT, SNEGSKA (reference sequence). Sample: blood. The V call is TRBV20-1, the J call TRBJ2-7; D may be TRBD1 or TRBD2 (5 bases each). The clonotype was recovered from a woman aged 35 to 49 in good health. The DNA of the CDR3 is TGCAGTACCGGGACCTCCTACGAGCAGTACTTC. Its translation: CSTGTSYEQYF.